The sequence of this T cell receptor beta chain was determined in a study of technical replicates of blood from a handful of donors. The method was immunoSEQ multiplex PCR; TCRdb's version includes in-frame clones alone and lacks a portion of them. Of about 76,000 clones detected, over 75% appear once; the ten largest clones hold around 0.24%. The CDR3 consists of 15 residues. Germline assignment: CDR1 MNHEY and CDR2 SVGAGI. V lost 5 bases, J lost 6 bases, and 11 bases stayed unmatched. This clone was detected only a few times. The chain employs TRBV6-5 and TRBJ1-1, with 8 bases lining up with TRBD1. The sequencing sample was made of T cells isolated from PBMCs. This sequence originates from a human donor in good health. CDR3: CASSPPGQVRPEAFF. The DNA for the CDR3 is TGTGCCAGCAGTCCGCCGGGACAGGTTCGGCCTGAAGCTTTCTTT.